This T cell receptor (beta chain) is drawn from a study of Ad26.COV2.S vaccination and SARS-CoV-2 variants. Documented treatment: some 20 received Ad26.COV2.S at low or high dose, single or two shots; 5 received placebo; per-sample allocation not given. The study sampled participants on day 63 after the first vaccine or placebo injection. The protocol was immunoSEQ multiplex PCR, while the TCRdb copy is restricted to in-frame clones and leaves out a portion. The sample lists around 370,000 clones, approximately 85% seen once, with 3.3% in the top ten. Unmatched junction bases numbered 5, after V lost 4 bases and J lost 2 bases. This CDR3 region has 15 residues. The germline V gene has CDR1 SGDLS and CDR2 YYNGEE.

The TCR sequence derives from a person between 18 and 65 years old who received the Ad26.COV2.S COVID-19 vaccine or a placebo. The rearrangement uses TRBV9 and TRBJ2-2; 7 bases are a match to TRBD1. Sequencing was performed on peripheral blood, taken in a trial of Ad26.COV2.S vaccine versus placebo. This chain's CDR3 is CASSPHRGNTGELFF. In nucleotides, the CDR3 is TGTGCCAGCAGCCCACACAGGGGTAACACCGGGGAGCTGTTTTTT.